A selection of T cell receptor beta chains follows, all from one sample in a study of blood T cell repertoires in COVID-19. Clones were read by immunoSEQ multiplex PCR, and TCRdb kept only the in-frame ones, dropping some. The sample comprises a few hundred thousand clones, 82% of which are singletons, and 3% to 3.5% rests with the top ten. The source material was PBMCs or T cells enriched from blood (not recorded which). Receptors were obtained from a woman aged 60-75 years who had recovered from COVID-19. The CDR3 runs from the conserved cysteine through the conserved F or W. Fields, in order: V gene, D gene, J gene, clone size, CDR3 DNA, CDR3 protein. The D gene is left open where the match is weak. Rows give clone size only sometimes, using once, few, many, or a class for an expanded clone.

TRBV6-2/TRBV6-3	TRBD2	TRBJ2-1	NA	TGTGCCAGCAGTGACACTAGCGGATATGACAATGAGCAGTTCTTC	CASSDTSGYDNEQFF
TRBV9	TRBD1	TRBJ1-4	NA	TGTGCCAGCAGCGCCCGGACAGGAGCCCTTAATGAAAAACTGTTTTTT	CASSARTGALNEKLFF
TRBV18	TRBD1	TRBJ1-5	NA	TGTGCCAGCTCACACGAGGGACAGGGGATGATGGAGCAGCCCCAGCATTTT	CASSHEGQGMMEQPQHF
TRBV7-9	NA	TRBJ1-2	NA	TGTGCCAGCAGCCAACCAGGGATGAGGACATATGGCTACACCTTC	CASSQPGMRTYGYTF
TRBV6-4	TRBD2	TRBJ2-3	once	TGTGCCAGCAGTGCGGGACTAGAGGTAGATACGCAGTATTTT	CASSAGLEVDTQYF
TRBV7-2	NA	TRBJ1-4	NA	TGTGCCAGCAGGCCGGGACTCGCAAATGAAAAACTGTTTTTT	CASRPGLANEKLFF
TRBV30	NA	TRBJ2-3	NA	TGTGCCTGGAGTGGGGGAGCGGCAGATACGCAGTATTTT	CAWSGGAADTQYF
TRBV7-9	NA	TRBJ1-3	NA	TGTGCCAGCAGCCCAGGGGTCTCTGGAAACACCATATATTTT	CASSPGVSGNTIYF
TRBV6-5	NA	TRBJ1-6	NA	TGTGCCAGCAGTTGGTCCGGGAGGGATTCACCCCTCCACTTT	CASSWSGRDSPLHF
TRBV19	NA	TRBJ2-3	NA	TGTGCCAGTAGGGGCAGGGGGGAGGATACGCAGTATTTT	CASRGRGEDTQYF
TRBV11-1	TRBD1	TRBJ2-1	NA	TGTGCCAGCACCCCGGACAGGGGATCCTACAATGAGCAGTTCTTC	CASTPDRGSYNEQFF
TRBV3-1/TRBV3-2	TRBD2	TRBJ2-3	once	TGTGCCAGCAGCCACGGGAGGCATACGCAGTATTTT	CASSHGRHTQYF
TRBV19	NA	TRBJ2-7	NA	TGTGCCAGTGGCCCTAGGGCGGGCGAGCAGTACTTC	CASGPRAGEQYF
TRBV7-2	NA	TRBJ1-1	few	TGTGCCAGCAGCTTAGTATACAGAAACACTGAAGCTTTCTTT	CASSLVYRNTEAFF
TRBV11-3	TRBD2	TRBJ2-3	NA	TGTGCCAGCAGCTTAGGAACTAGCGGGAGCCCAGATACGCAGTATTTT	CASSLGTSGSPDTQYF
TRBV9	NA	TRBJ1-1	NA	TGTGCCAGCAGCGTAGGAACAGGCGACACTGAAGCTTTCTTT	CASSVGTGDTEAFF
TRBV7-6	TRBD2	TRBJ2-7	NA	TGTGCCAGCAGCCTGAGACTAGCGGGAAGCAACGAGCAGTACTTC	CASSLRLAGSNEQYF
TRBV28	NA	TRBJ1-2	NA	TGTGCCAGCAGCCCCGCTGGGGCAGGGAGGACTAACTATGGCTACACCTTC	CASSPAGAGRTNYGYTF
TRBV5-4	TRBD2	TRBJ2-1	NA	TGTGCCAGCAGCTCTATTAGCGGGAATGAGCAGTTCTTC	CASSSISGNEQFF
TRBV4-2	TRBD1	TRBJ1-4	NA	TGTGCCAGCAGCCAAGGGACAGGCACTAATGAAAAACTGTTTTTT	CASSQGTGTNEKLFF
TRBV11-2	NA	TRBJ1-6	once	TGTGCCAGCAGCGGCAGGGCAGGGCAATCACCCCTCCACTTT	CASSGRAGQSPLHF
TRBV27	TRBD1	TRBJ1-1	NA	TGTGCCAGCAGCCCATCAGGGGGCGCAGGGAACACTGAAGCTTTCTTT	CASSPSGGAGNTEAFF
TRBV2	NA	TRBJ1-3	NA	TGTGCCAGCAGCCGACAGCTCTCTGGAAACACCATATATTTT	CASSRQLSGNTIYF
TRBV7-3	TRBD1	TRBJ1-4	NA	TGTGCCAGCAGCTTAATAAGGCCGGGACAGGGGGACTTGGAAGAAAAACTGTTTTTT	CASSLIRPGQGDLEEKLFF
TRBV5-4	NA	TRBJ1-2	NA	TGTGCCAGCAGCTTGGAAACAGCATATGGCTACACCTTC	CASSLETAYGYTF
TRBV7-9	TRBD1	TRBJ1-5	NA	TGTGCCAGCAGCTCGGGACAGGACCTTAATCAGCCCCAGCATTTT	CASSSGQDLNQPQHF
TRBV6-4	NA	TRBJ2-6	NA	TGTGCCAGCAGTGCTGTAACCCGGACTACCCTCTCTGGGGCCAACGTCCTGACTTTC	CASSAVTRTTLSGANVLTF
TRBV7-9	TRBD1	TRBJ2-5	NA	TGTGCCAGCAGCTTAGGGGACAGGGGGGAGCAAGAGACCCAGTACTTC	CASSLGDRGEQETQYF
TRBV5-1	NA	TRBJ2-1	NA	TGCGCCAGCAGCTTTCGGACAGAGAATGAGCAGTTCTTC	CASSFRTENEQFF
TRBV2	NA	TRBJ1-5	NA	TGTGCCAGCAGTCAGTCCGGGAATCAGCCCCAGCATTTT	CASSQSGNQPQHF
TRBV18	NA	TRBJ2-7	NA	TGTGCCAGCTCACCACCGACGGGGGTAGGTTACGAGCAGTACTTC	CASSPPTGVGYEQYF
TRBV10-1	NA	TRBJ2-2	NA	TGCGCCAGCAGCGCGGGACAGCTCACCGGGGAGCTGTTTTTT	CASSAGQLTGELFF
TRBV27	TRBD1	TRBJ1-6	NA	TGTGCCAGCAGTCGGGCTTACAGCACAGGGGGGGCAAGGTCACCCCTCCACTTT	CASSRAYSTGGARSPLHF
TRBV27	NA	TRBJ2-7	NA	TGTGCCAGCAGTTTGGGACTTGCTAGCTCCTACGAGCAGTACTTC	CASSLGLASSYEQYF
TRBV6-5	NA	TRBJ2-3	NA	TGTGCCAGCAGTTTGTCAGTCAGGGGAACAGATACGCAGTATTTT	CASSLSVRGTDTQYF
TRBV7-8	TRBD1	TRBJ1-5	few	TGTGCCAGCAGCTTAGTACAGGGGGTCATGAGCAATCAGCCCCAGCATTTT	CASSLVQGVMSNQPQHF
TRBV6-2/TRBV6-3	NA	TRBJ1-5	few	TGTGCCAGCAGTGCGGGGGCCGAGGGCAATCAGCCCCAGCATTTT	CASSAGAEGNQPQHF
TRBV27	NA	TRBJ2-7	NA	TGTGCCAGCAGTTTCCTTCAGGGGAGAAGTCCGTACTTC	CASSFLQGRSPYF
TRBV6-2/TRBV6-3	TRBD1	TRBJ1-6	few	TGTGCCAGCAGTTACTCCGGGACAGGGAACCCACCCCTCCACTTT	CASSYSGTGNPPLHF
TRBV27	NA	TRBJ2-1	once	TGTGCCAGCGGGCGAATCAGCTCCTACAATGAGCAGTTCTTC	CASGRISSYNEQFF
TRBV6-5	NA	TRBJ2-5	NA	TGTGCCAGCAGTCCGGGACTCCAAGAGACCCAGTACTTC	CASSPGLQETQYF
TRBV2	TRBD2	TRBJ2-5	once	TGTGCCTCACAAAGGCTAGCGGGGATCCCTGGGGAGACCCAGTACTTC	CASQRLAGIPGETQYF
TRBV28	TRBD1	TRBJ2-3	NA	TGTGCCAGCAGTTTAGACAGGGGCCCAGATACGCAGTATTTT	CASSLDRGPDTQYF
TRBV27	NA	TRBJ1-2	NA	TGTGCCAGCAGCATATCCAGGTCCTATGGCTACACCTTC	CASSISRSYGYTF
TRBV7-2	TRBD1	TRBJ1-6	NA	TGTGCCAGCAGCTCGCGGACAGGCCGGGCCAATTCACCCCTCCACTTT	CASSSRTGRANSPLHF
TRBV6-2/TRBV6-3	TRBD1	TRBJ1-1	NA	TGTGCCAGCAGCCACCTAGACAGGGCCGAAGCTTTCTTT	CASSHLDRAEAFF
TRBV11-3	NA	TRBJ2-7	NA	TGTGCCAGCAGCTCAGGACAGTGGGGCTCCGAGCAGTACTTC	CASSSGQWGSEQYF
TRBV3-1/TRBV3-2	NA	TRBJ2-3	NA	TGTGCCAGCAGTGCTATTAAAGATACGCAGTATTTT	CASSAIKDTQYF
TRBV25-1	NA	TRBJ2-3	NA	TGTGCCAGCAGCCGGACAACTAGCACAGATACGCAGTATTTT	CASSRTTSTDTQYF